The T cell receptor beta chain under discussion was sequenced for a study of shared clonotypes between healthy human individuals. Looking at the study overall: Donor ages ranged 18 to 49 years: two women, three men. Study-level points and caveats: When naive CD4 clonotypes were compared across a few donors, about 5% were shared. As a rule, naive subsets had a larger estimated richness than memory subsets.

Investigators divided CD4+ cells into CD45RA+ naive and CD45RA-negative memory subsets. Notes on this clone: Its target is not known. The sample has other DNA sequences that encode this CDR3 too.

Sequenced by immunoSEQ multiplex PCR; TCRdb stores in-frame clones only, minus some. The repertoire holds about 2.4 million clones, over 85% seen once, with 0.36% in the top ten. Sequencing was carried out using naive CD4+ T cells from PBMCs. The subset: CD45RA+ positively selected. The receptor's source is a man younger than 35 in good health. Some clones in this sample may be carry-over from other donors' samples.

Here the CDR3 DNA reads TGTGCCAGCAGTTGGGATAGCAATCAGCCCCAGCATTTT. Amino acid sequence: CASSWDSNQPQHF. This sequence joins TRBV28 and TRBJ1-5; D uncertain. Germline lookup yields CDR1 MDHEN and CDR2 SYDVKM. This CDR3 has 13 amino acids. Between the trimmed V and J ends, which lost 4 bases and 0 bases, there was a span of 4 bases.